This T cell receptor (beta chain) is from a study of CD8+ T cells in alopecia areata (dated by TCRdb to 2016 to 2019). The study in broad terms: In both human patients and the C3H/HeJ mouse model, the study applied high-throughput TCRbeta sequencing to look at T cell clonal expansion in alopecia areata. On the human side, TCRbeta sequencing was run on scalp tissue and on sorted CD4+ and CD8+ peripheral blood T cells from healthy controls and from alopecia areata patients with either patchy or totalis/universalis disease. Scalp clonality was compared among normal scalp (n=4), patchy alopecia areata scalp (n=8), and alopecia totalis/universalis scalp (n=8). RNA came from the PAXgene miRNA kit for fixed scalp, the miRNeasy kit for PBMCs, and the RNeasy kit for mouse skin. Amplification of TCRbeta CDR3 regions was done by immunoSEQ multiplex PCR using 35 Vbeta forward primers and 13 Jbeta reverse primers.

As regards this clone: There is no known antigen for this receptor. Qualities for individual bases were not recorded, and no much larger clone is one base off.

To prepare the library, the immunoSEQ multiplex PCR assay was applied. To provide template for TCR sequencing, every sample had RNA extracted and reverse transcribed into cDNA. SuperScript III was used for first-strand cDNA synthesis, primed with a 2:1 mix of oligo-dT and random hexamers. A synthetic immune receptor repertoire was used to measure amplification bias, and any remaining bias was corrected computationally. In the original analysis: Raw reads were preprocessed for error removal, and CDR3 was defined according to IMGT conventions as running from the conserved cysteine to phenylalanine. To get clonality, Shannon entropy was normalized by log2 of the number of productive unique TCRs and the result was subtracted from 1. CD4 or CD8 identity of scalp clones was inferred by cross-referencing scalp TCRbeta sequences with sorted blood CD4 and CD8 repertoires. Not all clones reach the TCRdb copy of this immuneACCESS table, which keeps in-frame sequences only. Checked studies attribute under half of the gap to unresolved V genes and leave the rest unexplained. V and J calls and clone size are as listed in that table; D and trimming were resolved from the DNA. Recorded for this sample are 20,000 to 30,000 clones; approximately 52% of them occurred a single time. The ten largest account for roughly 31% of the sample.

Lesional scalp punch biopsies and peripheral blood were obtained from alopecia areata patients. PBMCs were separated by density centrifugation and stained for CD3, CD4 and CD8, after which CD4+ and CD8+ T cells were sorted on a FACSAria. As part of a multicenter biomarker study, untreated alopecia areata patients were recruited. In a handful of patients from the biomarker study, blood CD8+ T cells were sorted further into NKG2D-low and NKG2D-high fractions. Points the paper makes about the study in general: Lesional scalp, especially in alopecia totalis/universalis, showed higher clonality and more expanded CD8+ clones than normal scalp, suggesting antigenic drive. Unlike mouse skin, where gammadelta T cells dominate, normal human skin contains resident alphabeta T cells that get sequenced too, which complicates analysis of the scalp TCR repertoire. Shared TCR sequences between patients were less evident than in mice, which may be partly attributable to HLA diversity in the patient population.

Sequencing was carried out using NKG2D-high CD8+ T cells sorted from blood. In the paper's terms, the cell subset or site label means: sorted CD8+ NKG2D-high blood T cells. This sequence originates from a human donor with alopecia areata.

The CDR3 amino acid sequence is: CASSEAGSGYNEQFF. Here is the DNA: TGCGCCAGCAGCGAAGCAGGGTCAGGCTACAATGAGCAGTTCTTC. The chain joins TRBV5-1 to TRBJ2-1; the D segment could be TRBD1, given 5 matching bases. Trimming takes 4 bases from V and 3 bases from J, and the germline ends sit 14 bases apart. The CDR3 numbers 15 residues from cysteine through phenylalanine. Left in the record is the CDR3 DNA by itself, 45 bases read in frame from the first base. Taken from the germline V gene, the CDR1 and CDR2 loops are SGHRS and YFSETQ.